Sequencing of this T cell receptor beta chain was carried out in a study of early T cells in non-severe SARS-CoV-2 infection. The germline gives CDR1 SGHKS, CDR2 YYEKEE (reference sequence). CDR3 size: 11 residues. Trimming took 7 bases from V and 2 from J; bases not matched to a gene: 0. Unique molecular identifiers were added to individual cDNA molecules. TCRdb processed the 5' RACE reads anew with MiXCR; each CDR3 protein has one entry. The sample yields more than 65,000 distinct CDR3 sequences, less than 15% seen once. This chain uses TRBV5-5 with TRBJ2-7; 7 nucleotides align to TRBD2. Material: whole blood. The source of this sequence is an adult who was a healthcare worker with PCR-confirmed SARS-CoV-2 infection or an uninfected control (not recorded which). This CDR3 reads CASAGAYEQYF. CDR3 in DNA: TGTGCCAGCGCGGGAGCCTACGAGCAGTACTTC.